This entry lists 29 T cell receptor beta chains sequenced from one sample in a study of T cell clonotyping in hematopoietic cell transplantation. Some clones are missing from TCRdb's copy, which holds only in-frame ones; the method was immunoSEQ multiplex PCR. The sample lists 65,000 to 75,000 clones, about 93% occurring once. The specimen sequenced was peripheral blood mononuclear cells. These receptors were collected from a man aged 50 to 60 in good health. Some clones in this sample may be carry-over from other donors' samples.

The chain carries TRBV5-4 and TRBJ2-7; D tentatively reads TRBD1 or TRBD2 (5 bases each). Germline V gene sequence: CDR1 SGHNT, CDR2 YYREEE (reference sequence). V was trimmed by 0 bases and J by 7 bases, leaving 20 bases between them. The CDR3 totals 16 residues. In DNA, the CDR3 is TGTGCCAGCAGCTTGGCGGGACGGATAAATCGAGAAGAGCAGTACTTC. This translates into CASSLAGRINREEQYF.

In this sample, this clone turned up a few times. The chain recombines TRBV19 with TRBJ2-5; D is perhaps TRBD1 (6 bases). Germline CDR1 reads LNHDA; CDR2 reads SQIVND (reference sequence). The CDR3 is 14 amino acids. Trimming cost V 4 bases and J 2 bases, with 11 bases left between them. CDR3 loop: CASSTGTLQETQYF. The CDR3, as DNA: TGTGCCAGTAGTACGGGGACACTACAAGAGACCCAGTACTTC.

This chain uses TRBV9 with TRBJ2-7; 7 bases agree with TRBD2. J gave up 7 bases and V 3 bases, and 10 bases lay outside the gene matches. The CDR3 is 14 amino acids. CDR1 is SGDLS, CDR2 YYNGEE, per germline. CDR3 region: CASSADAGVEEQYF. In DNA form, the CDR3 reads TGTGCCAGCAGCGCCGACGCGGGAGTGGAGGAGCAGTACTTC. Variable domain in full (rest from reference TRBV9 and TRBJ2-7): DSGVTQTPKHLITATGQRVTLRCSPRSGDLSVYWYQQSLDQGLQFLIQYYNGEERAKGNILERFSAQQFPDLHSELNLSSLELGDSALYFCASSADAGVEEQYFGPGTRLTVT.

The chain's CDR3 is CASSLGLAGTGELFF. The DNA for the CDR3 is TGTGCCAGCAGCTTAGGATTAGCGGGGACCGGGGAGCTGTTTTTT. This chain links TRBV7-9 with TRBJ2-2; 8 bases map to TRBD2. Looked up from germline, CDR1 is SEHNR and CDR2 is FQNEAQ (reference sequence). The junction had 3 bases not matched to a gene; V was cut back by 1 base and J by 5 bases. This CDR3 spans 15 amino acids.

The chain recombines TRBV28 with TRBJ1-5; no definite D call. With 3 bases removed from V and 3 bases from J, the gap between germline ends came to 6 bases. The CDR3 loop spans 13 amino acids. CDR1 and CDR2 (germline): MDHEN, SYDVKM. The CDR3 loop reads CASSFSTNQPQHF. CDR3 in DNA: TGTGCCAGCAGTTTCAGCACCAATCAGCCCCAGCATTTT.

The rearrangement joins TRBV7-9 to TRBJ2-3; D is perhaps TRBD2 (6 bases). CDR3 size: 16 residues. V lost 4 bases to trimming and J lost 4 bases, with 18 bases between them. In germline, CDR1 is SEHNR, CDR2 FQNEAQ (reference sequence). The CDR3 DNA sequence: TGTGCCAGCAGCTACCCCCGTGGGACTTCCCCAGATACGCAGTATTTT. Its protein product is CASSYPRGTSPDTQYF.

This chain uses TRBV13 with TRBJ2-3, with 12 bases identical to TRBD2. CDR1 is PRHDT and CDR2 is FYEKMQ in the germline V gene (reference sequence). This CDR3 is built from 17 residues. With 5 bases clipped from V and 3 bases from J, the junction kept 9 bases outside the gene matches. This chain's CDR3 is CASSLSSGGAVTDTQYF. CDR3 coding DNA: TGTGCCAGCAGCCTCTCTAGCGGGGGGGCCGTAACAGATACGCAGTATTTT.

The J gene is TRBJ2-7, the V gene TRBV6-5, with a possible D match to TRBD1 (5 bases). The CDR3 covers 15 residues. Germline V gene lookup returns CDR1 MNHEY and CDR2 SVGAGI. The ends were cut back, 2 bases at V and 2 bases at J, with 13 bases in the middle. The DNA of the CDR3 is TGTGCCAGCAGTTACAGGGCAGGGAAGACCTACGAGCAGTACTTC. Protein: CASSYRAGKTYEQYF.

V gene TRBV6-1 combines with J gene TRBJ2-2; 8 bases fit TRBD1. Germline-derived CDR1 and CDR2 are MNHNS and SASEGT. The V segment lost 6 bases and the J segment 2 bases; nucleotides outside the gene matches: 5. This CDR3 comprises 15 residues. The CDR3 reads CASSRTGPNTGELFF. CDR3 in DNA: TGTGCCAGCAGCAGGACAGGGCCCAACACCGGGGAGCTGTTTTTT.

V usage is TRBV7-3 and J usage is TRBJ2-3; 7 bases fit TRBD1. Germline CDR1 reads SGHTA; CDR2 reads FQGTGA. This CDR3 contains 15 residues. Trimming removed 5 bases from V and 4 bases from J; junction bases left unmatched: 9. CDR3 DNA: TGTGCCAGCAGCCAGACAGGGTATCCTCCAGATACGCAGTATTTT. Its protein is CASSQTGYPPDTQYF.

V usage is TRBV29-1 and J usage is TRBJ1-4; D is unclear. V dropped 2 bases and J dropped 3 bases, with 7 bases sitting between them. CDR1 SQVTM and CDR2 ANQGSEA come from the germline V gene. The CDR3 contains 13 residues. The CDR3 sequence: CSVERAANEKLFF. The DNA of the CDR3 is TGCAGCGTTGAAAGGGCAGCTAATGAAAAACTGTTTTTT.

V is TRBV28 and J is TRBJ2-7; tentatively, D is TRBD1 or TRBD2 (5 bases each). Germline V gene data show CDR1 as MDHEN and CDR2 as SYDVKM. Deletions cut 5 bases from V and 0 bases from J, with 14 bases between. The CDR3 covers 15 residues. The CDR3 region is CASSEGRADSYEQYF. The CDR3 nucleotides are TGTGCCAGCAGTGAGGGACGGGCCGACTCCTACGAGCAGTACTTC. Together with reference TRBV28 and TRBJ2-7, the CDR3 gives the full variable domain: DVKVTQSSRYLVKRTGEKVFLECVQDMDHENMFWYRQDPGLGLRLIYFSYDVKMKEKGDIPEGYSVSREKKERFSLILESASTNQTSMYLCASSEGRADSYEQYFGPGTRLTVT.

V and J are TRBV19 and TRBJ2-1; 7 positions match TRBD2. This CDR3 region has 14 residues. Looked up from germline, CDR1 is LNHDA and CDR2 is SQIVND (reference sequence). V lost 4 bases and J lost 0; bases outside the gene matches: 0. The CDR3: CASSSGSSYNEQFF. The CDR3, as DNA: TGTGCCAGTAGTAGCGGGAGCTCCTACAATGAGCAGTTCTTC.

The V and J genes are TRBV28 and TRBJ2-3, with 12 bases matching TRBD2. The J segment lost 2 bases and the V segment lost 4 bases, leaving 4 bases of the junction unmatched. The CDR3 covers 16 residues. Looked up from germline, CDR1 is MDHEN and CDR2 is SYDVKM. The CDR3 DNA is TGTGCCAGCAGTTCCCGGACTAGCGGGGACACAGATACGCAGTATTTT. It encodes CASSSRTSGDTDTQYF.

This chain connects TRBV7-2 to TRBJ2-2; D gene unclear. The CDR3 is 12 residues long. CDR1 and CDR2 from the germline V gene are SGHTA and FQGNSA. Trimming shortened V by 1 base and J by 7 bases, and 4 bases separated the two germline ends. CDR3 sequence reads: CASSLVIGELFF. Written as DNA, the CDR3 is TGTGCCAGCAGCTTAGTTATCGGGGAGCTGTTTTTT.

The chain joins TRBV27 to TRBJ2-1; D not resolved. Germline V gene lookup returns CDR1 MNHEY and CDR2 SMNVEV (reference sequence). V was shortened by 4 bases and J by 0 bases, with 4 bases between the two germline ends. The CDR3 runs to 13 residues. The CDR3 is CASSSASYNEQFF. Written as DNA, the CDR3 is TGTGCCAGCAGTTCCGCCTCCTACAATGAGCAGTTCTTC.

This clone occurred once. The V and J genes are TRBV19 and TRBJ2-2, with D possibly being TRBD1 (5 bases). The CDR3 has 13 residues. Trimming took off 9 bases at V and 1 base at J, with 9 bases between the two ends. Germline V lookup: CDR1 LNHDA, CDR2 SQIVND (reference sequence). CDR3 loop: CASGHLNTGELFF. In DNA form, the CDR3 reads TGTGCCAGCGGACATCTGAACACCGGGGAGCTGTTTTTT.

The rearrangement uses TRBV5-1 and TRBJ2-3; 11 nucleotides line up with TRBD2. The CDR3 runs 15 residues. CDR1 is SGHRS, CDR2 YFSETQ, per germline. The junction had 0 bases not matched to a gene; V was cut back by 0 bases and J by 3 bases. In nucleotides, the CDR3 is TGCGCCAGCAGCTTGGGGACTAGCGGGACAGATACGCAGTATTTT. Translated: CASSLGTSGTDTQYF.

The genes are TRBV6-1 and TRBJ2-7; perhaps TRBD1 as D (6 bases). V was cut by 1 base and J by 3 bases, with 10 bases left in between. Germline V gene lookup returns CDR1 MNHNS and CDR2 SASEGT. This CDR3 is 14 amino acids long. The CDR3 DNA follows: TGTGCCAGCAGTGAAGTGTGGGGGCTCTACGAGCAGTACTTC. Protein: CASSEVWGLYEQYF.

This chain links TRBV25-1 with TRBJ1-1; D ambiguous. Germline V gives CDR1 MGHDK, CDR2 SYGVNS. V lost 7 bases and J lost 2, with 11 bases in between. This CDR3 spans 13 amino acids. The CDR3 DNA sequence: TGTGCCAGCACAGGCCCCCGTAACACTGAAGCTTTCTTT. This codes for CASTGPRNTEAFF.

This chain links TRBV5-1 with TRBJ2-3, with 9 bases aligning to TRBD2. CDR3 size: 16 residues. Germline V gives CDR1 SGHRS, CDR2 YFSETQ. V gave up 0 bases and J gave up 4 bases; unmatched junction bases: 6. CDR3 loop: CASSLEAGGRSDTQYF. CDR3 DNA: TGCGCCAGCAGCTTGGAGGCGGGGGGGCGTTCAGATACGCAGTATTTT.

This chain's CDR3 is CASPVGLAAYNEQFF. CDR3 bases: TGTGCCAGCCCCGTAGGACTAGCGGCCTACAATGAGCAGTTCTTC. The V gene is TRBV6-1, the J gene TRBJ2-1; 10 positions match TRBD2. Germline V CDR1 and CDR2: MNHNS, SASEGT. The CDR3 runs to 15 residues. V shed 8 bases, J shed 2 bases, and the junction held 6 bases outside the gene matches.

The V call is TRBV7-2, the J call TRBJ2-7; D might be TRBD2 (6 bases). CDR1 and CDR2 from the germline V gene are SGHTA and FQGNSA. This CDR3 is 14 amino acids long. V lost 7 bases and J lost 6, with 19 bases in between. As DNA, the CDR3 is TGTGCCAGCACCACGGGCCCTAGCGATGCCGAGCAGTACTTC. This codes for CASTTGPSDAEQYF. Variable domain in full (rest from reference TRBV7-2 and TRBJ2-7): GAGVSQSPSNKVTEKGKDVELRCDPISGHTALYWYRQSLGQGLEFLIYFQGNSAPDKSGLPSDRFSAERTGGSVSTLTIQRTQQEDSAVYLCASTTGPSDAEQYFGPGTRLTVT.

The chain has TRBV5-1 and TRBJ1-1; D gene ambiguous. The CDR3 has 13 amino acids. The V end was cut by 0 bases, the J end by 8 bases, with 11 bases between. Germline lookup yields CDR1 SGHRS and CDR2 YFSETQ. As DNA, the CDR3 is TGCGCCAGCAGCTTGGCGGCAGCCGGAGAAGCTTTCTTT. Translated: CASSLAAAGEAFF.

Here the CDR3 DNA reads TGTGCCAGCAGTGGGCCACAGGGGGCCTACACTGAAGCTTTCTTT. Amino acids: CASSGPQGAYTEAFF. This chain connects TRBV25-1 to TRBJ1-1; 9 bases line up with TRBD1. CDR1 is MGHDK and CDR2 is SYGVNS in the germline V gene. V was clipped by 4 bases and J by 3 bases; unmatched bases: 6. The CDR3 runs to 15 residues.

The genes are TRBV6-4 and TRBJ2-1; D gene ambiguous. Germline V lookup: CDR1 MRHNA, CDR2 SNTAGT. V was cut by 2 bases and J by 4 bases, with 9 bases left in between. CDR3 length: 14 residues. CDR3: CASSDGNRYNEQFF. The CDR3 DNA sequence: TGTGCCAGCAGTGACGGGAATAGATACAATGAGCAGTTCTTC.

V and J are TRBV7-3 and TRBJ1-1, with 8 bases matching TRBD1. The V gene end was trimmed by 4 bases and the J gene end by 0 bases; junction bases not matched to a gene: 4. Germline CDR1 is SGHTA and CDR2 is FQGTGA. The length of the CDR3 is 15 residues. CDR3 nucleotides: TGTGCCAGCAGCTCCTCAGGGGGCATGAACACTGAAGCTTTCTTT. This encodes CASSSSGGMNTEAFF.

This sequence joins TRBV7-9 and TRBJ2-7, with D unresolved. Germline V gene data show CDR1 as SEHNR and CDR2 as FQNEAQ (reference sequence). V lost 5 bases to trimming and J lost 3 bases, with 11 bases between them. The CDR3 extends over 13 amino acids. The CDR3: CASSPPLSYEQYF. CDR3 DNA: TGTGCCAGCAGCCCCCCATTAAGCTACGAGCAGTACTTC.

The rearrangement uses TRBV7-2 and TRBJ2-2; 12 bases fit TRBD1. Unmatched junction bases numbered 9, after V lost 6 bases and J lost 7 bases. CDR1 is SGHTA and CDR2 is FQGNSA in the germline V gene. There are 16 residues in the CDR3. The CDR3 DNA sequence: TGTGCCAGCAGGGCCGGGACAGGGGGCAAAATCGGGGAGCTGTTTTTT. As protein: CASRAGTGGKIGELFF.